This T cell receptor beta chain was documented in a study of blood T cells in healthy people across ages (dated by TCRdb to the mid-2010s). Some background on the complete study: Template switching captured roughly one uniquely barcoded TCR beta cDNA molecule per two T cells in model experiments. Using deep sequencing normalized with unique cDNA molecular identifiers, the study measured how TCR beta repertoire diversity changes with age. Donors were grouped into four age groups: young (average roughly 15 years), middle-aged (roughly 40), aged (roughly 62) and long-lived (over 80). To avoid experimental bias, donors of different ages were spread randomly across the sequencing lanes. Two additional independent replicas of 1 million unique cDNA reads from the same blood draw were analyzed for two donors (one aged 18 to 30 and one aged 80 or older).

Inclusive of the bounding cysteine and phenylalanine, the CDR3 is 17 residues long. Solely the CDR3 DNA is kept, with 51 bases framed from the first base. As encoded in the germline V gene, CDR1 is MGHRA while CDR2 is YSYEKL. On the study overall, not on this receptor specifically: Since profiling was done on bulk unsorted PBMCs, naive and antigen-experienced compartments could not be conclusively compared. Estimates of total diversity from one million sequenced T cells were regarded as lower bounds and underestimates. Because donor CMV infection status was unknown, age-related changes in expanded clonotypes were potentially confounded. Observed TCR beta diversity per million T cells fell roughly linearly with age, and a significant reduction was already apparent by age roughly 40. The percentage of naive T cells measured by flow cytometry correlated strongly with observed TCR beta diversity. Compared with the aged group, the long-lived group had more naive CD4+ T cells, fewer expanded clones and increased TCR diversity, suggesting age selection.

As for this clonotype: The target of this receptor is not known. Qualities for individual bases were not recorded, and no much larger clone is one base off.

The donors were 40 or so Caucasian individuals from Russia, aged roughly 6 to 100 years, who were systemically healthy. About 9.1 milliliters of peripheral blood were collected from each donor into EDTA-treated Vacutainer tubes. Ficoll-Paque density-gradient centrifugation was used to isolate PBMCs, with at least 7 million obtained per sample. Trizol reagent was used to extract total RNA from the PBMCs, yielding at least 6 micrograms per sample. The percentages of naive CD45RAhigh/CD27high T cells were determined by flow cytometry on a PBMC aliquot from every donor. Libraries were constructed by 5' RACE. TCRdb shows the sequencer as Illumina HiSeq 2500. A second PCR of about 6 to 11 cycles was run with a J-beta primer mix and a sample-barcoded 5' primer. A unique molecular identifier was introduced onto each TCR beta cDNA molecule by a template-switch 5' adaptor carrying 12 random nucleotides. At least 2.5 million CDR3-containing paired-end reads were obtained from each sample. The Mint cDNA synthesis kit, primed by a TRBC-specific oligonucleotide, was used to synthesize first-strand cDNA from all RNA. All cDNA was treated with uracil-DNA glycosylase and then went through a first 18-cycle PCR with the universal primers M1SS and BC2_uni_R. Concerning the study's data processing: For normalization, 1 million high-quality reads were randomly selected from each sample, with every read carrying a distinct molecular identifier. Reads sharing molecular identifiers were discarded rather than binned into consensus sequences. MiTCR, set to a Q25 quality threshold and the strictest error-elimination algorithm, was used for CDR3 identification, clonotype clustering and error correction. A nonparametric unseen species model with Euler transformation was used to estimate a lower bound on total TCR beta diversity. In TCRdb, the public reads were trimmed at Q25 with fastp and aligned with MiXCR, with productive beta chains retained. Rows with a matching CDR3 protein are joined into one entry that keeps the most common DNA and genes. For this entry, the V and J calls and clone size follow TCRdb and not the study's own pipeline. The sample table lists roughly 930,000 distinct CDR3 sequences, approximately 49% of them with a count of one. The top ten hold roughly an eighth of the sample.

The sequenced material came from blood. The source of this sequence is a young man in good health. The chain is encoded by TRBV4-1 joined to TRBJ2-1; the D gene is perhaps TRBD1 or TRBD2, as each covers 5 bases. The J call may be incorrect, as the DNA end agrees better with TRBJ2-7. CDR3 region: CASSQEPGPSSYNEQYF. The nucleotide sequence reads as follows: TGCGCCAGCAGCCAAGAACCGGGACCCTCCTCCTACAATGAGCAGTACTTC.